This T cell receptor (beta chain) originates from a study of graft-versus-host responses after intestinal transplantation. Overall study findings and caveats: Some patients had graft-donor T cell macrochimerism. In their allografts, the ratios of graft-versus-host to host-versus-graft T cell clones were high. Peak GvH clone levels in circulation were associated with early post-transplant HvG declines.

As to this clone: Its antigen is still unknown.

This CDR3 has 17 amino acids. V trimming: 4 bases; J trimming: 6 bases; junction bases outside the gene matches: 6. CDR1 and CDR2 from the germline V gene are MDHEN and SYDVKM. The method was immunoSEQ multiplex PCR; TCRdb's version includes in-frame clones alone and lacks a portion of them. The data hold 75,000 to 100,000 clones, with approximately 90% observed a single time. The sample in question was unstimulated CD4+ T cells sorted from spleen or lymph node cells, obtained before intestinal transplant. This rearrangement joins TRBV28 to TRBJ2-1; 16 nucleotides match TRBD2. The receptor was isolated from a human donor who received an intestinal transplant. The CDR3 here is CASSYGTSGRVGNEQFF. DNA for the CDR3: TGTGCCAGCAGTTATGGGACTAGCGGGAGGGTGGGCAATGAGCAGTTCTTC.